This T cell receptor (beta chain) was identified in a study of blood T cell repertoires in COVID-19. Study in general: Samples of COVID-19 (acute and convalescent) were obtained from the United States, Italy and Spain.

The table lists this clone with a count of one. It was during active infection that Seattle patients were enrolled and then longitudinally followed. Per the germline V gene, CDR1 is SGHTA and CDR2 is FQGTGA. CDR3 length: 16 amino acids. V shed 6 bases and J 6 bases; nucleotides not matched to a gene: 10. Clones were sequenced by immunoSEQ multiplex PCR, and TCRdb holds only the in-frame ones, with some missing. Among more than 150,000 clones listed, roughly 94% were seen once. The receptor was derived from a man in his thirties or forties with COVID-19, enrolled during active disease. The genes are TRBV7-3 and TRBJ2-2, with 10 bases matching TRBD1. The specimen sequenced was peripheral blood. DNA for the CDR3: TGTGCCAGCAGTCCCTCCGGGACAGGGGTCTCCGGGGAGCTGTTTTTT. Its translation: CASSPSGTGVSGELFF.